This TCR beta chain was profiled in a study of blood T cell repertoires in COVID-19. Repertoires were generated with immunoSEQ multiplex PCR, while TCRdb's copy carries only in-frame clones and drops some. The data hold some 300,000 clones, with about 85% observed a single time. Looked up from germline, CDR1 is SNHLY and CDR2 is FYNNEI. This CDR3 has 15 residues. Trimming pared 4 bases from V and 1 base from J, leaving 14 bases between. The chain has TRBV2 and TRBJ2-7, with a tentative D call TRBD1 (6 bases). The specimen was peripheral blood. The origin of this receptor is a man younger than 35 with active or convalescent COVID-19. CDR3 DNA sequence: TGTGCCAGCAGTGCAGGGGTTTGGGGTTCCTACGAGCAGTACTTC. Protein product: CASSAGVWGSYEQYF.